A selection of T cell receptor beta chains follows, all from one sample in a study of T cell responses to AZD1222 COVID-19 vaccine. Sequencing used immunoSEQ multiplex PCR; TCRdb keeps in-frame clones, though not all of them. This sample carries 180,000 or so clones, roughly 92% of them seen once, and the ten largest clones take 1%. The sequencing here drew on peripheral blood, taken 28 days after the second AZD1222 dose. The source is an adult who received the AZD1222 COVID-19 vaccine. Both conserved end residues are part of each CDR3.

j_call | v_call | cdr3_aa
TRBJ1-4 | TRBV4-1 | CASSQNRQANEKLFF
TRBJ2-2 | TRBV9 | CASSWGQLSTGELFF
TRBJ1-5 | TRBV2 | CASSEVTGQGQPQHF
TRBJ2-2 | TRBV9 | CASNVASGGSVQFF
TRBJ1-1 | TRBV27 | CASSFSALGDTEAFF
TRBJ2-7 | TRBV7-6 | CASSLAKGGVYEQYF
TRBJ1-6 | TRBV5-8 | CASSHQGASNSPLHF
TRBJ2-7 | TRBV2 | CASSDERGGWGEQYF
TRBJ1-2 | TRBV6-1 | CASSDGTTSGYTF
TRBJ1-2 | TRBV7-6 | CASSLSPGLAYGYTF
TRBJ2-2 | TRBV9 | CASSVGVGSGELFF
TRBJ1-2 | TRBV19 | CASRAQGKGYTF
TRBJ1-1 | TRBV6-2/TRBV6-3 | CASSYPGTGHTEAFF
TRBJ2-1 | TRBV6-5 | CASSYSPDGSYNEQFF
TRBJ2-7 | TRBV3-1/TRBV3-2 | CASSQETGAWYEQYF
TRBJ2-5 | TRBV5-1 | CASSPAGGPETQYF
TRBJ1-2 | TRBV3-1/TRBV3-2 | CASSPAPDGGDGYTF
TRBJ1-1 | TRBV25-1 | CASSGGAGVTTEAFF
TRBJ1-1 | TRBV19 | CASMPREGTGQGVEAFF
TRBJ2-1 | TRBV6-2/TRBV6-3 | CASSEGALIYNEQFF
TRBJ1-3 | TRBV20-1 | CSASTSSAGIYF
TRBJ1-3 | TRBV19 | CASSMGLGGNTIYF
TRBJ1-1 | TRBV7-2 | CASSFQGLNTEAFF
TRBJ2-7 | TRBV5-4 | CASSLGWYHEQYF